A selection of T cell receptor beta chains follows, all from one sample in a study of T cells in Graves' hyperthyroidism and ophthalmopathy. Each CDR3 protein is one row after TCRdb ran MiXCR on the multiplex PCR reads. The profile shows fewer than 900,000 distinct CDR3 sequences, about 17% of them singletons. The sequencing sample was made of blood. Receptors were obtained from a woman in her forties or fifties with Graves' hyperthyroidism that later progressed to Graves' ophthalmopathy. Each CDR3 is given with its conserved first and last residue. Each record gives: V gene, clone size, D gene, J gene, CDR3 protein, CDR3 DNA. The D gene is left open where the match is weak. Rows give clone size only sometimes, using once, few, many, or a class for an expanded clone.

>TRBV6-5|few|NA|TRBJ2-1
CASSYSRLDNEQFF
TGTGCCAGCAGTTACTCGCGACTGGACAATGAGCAGTTCTTC
>TRBV5-8|NA|TRBD2|TRBJ2-4
CASSWIVAGEQNIQYF
TGTGCCAGCAGCTGGATTGTAGCGGGGGAGCAAAACATTCAGTACTTC
>TRBV6-5|NA|NA|TRBJ1-2
CASSYYIREMEGYSF
TGTGCCAGCAGTTACTATATTAGGGAAATGGAGGGCTACAGCTTC
>TRBV4-1|few|NA|TRBJ2-1
CASSQALSVRNEQFF
TGCGCCAGCAGCCAAGCCCTTAGCGTTAGAAATGAGCAGTTCTTC
>TRBV20-1|many|TRBD1|TRBJ2-7
CSAAQGAGEQYF
TGCAGTGCGGCACAGGGGGCGGGGGAGCAGTACTTC
>TRBV11-1|many|NA|TRBJ2-3
CASSTYTDTQYF
TGTGCCAGCAGCACCTACACAGATACGCAGTATTTT
>TRBV7-2|many|NA|TRBJ2-7
CASSSQLGGVYEQYF
TGTGCCAGCAGCTCGCAGCTGGGGGGAGTCTACGAGCAGTACTTC
>TRBV20-1|few|NA|TRBJ1-4
CSARDVSGAREKLFF
TGCAGTGCTAGAGATGTATCAGGGGCGAGGGAAAAACTGTTTTTT
>TRBV14|few|NA|TRBJ2-5
CASSQWSGGKTQYF
TGTGCCAGCAGCCAATGGTCCGGGGGTAAGACCCAGTACTTC
>TRBV4-1|few|TRBD2|TRBJ2-1
CASSQPRRTSGLYNEQFF
TGCGCCAGCAGCCAACCCCGAAGGACTAGCGGACTCTACAATGAGCAGTTCTTC
>TRBV4-2|NA|TRBD1|TRBJ1-3
CASSRGQGRNTIYF
TGTGCCAGCAGCCGGGGACAGGGACGAAACACCATATATTTT
>TRBV5-1|many|TRBD1|TRBJ1-1
CASSLLTIRDRGRNTEAFF
TGCGCCAGCAGCTTGCTTACTATCAGGGACAGGGGGCGAAATACTGAAGCTTTCTTT
>TRBV14|few|NA|TRBJ2-7
CASSLTAYAYEQYF
TGTGCCAGCAGCCTAACAGCCTATGCCTACGAGCAGTACTTC
>TRBV20-1|NA|NA|TRBJ1-4
CSAPGTVGLNEKLFF
TGCAGTGCTCCCGGGACGGTGGGCTTAAACGAAAAACTGTTTTTT
>TRBV4-1|NA|TRBD1|TRBJ1-5
CASSQDDRGRQPQHF
TGCGCCAGCAGCCAAGATGACAGGGGGAGGCAGCCCCAGCATTTT
>TRBV4-2|NA|NA|TRBJ2-5
CASSQDRGGLFGETQYF
TGTGCCAGCAGCCAAGATAGGGGGGGGCTTTTCGGAGAGACCCAGTACTTC
>TRBV29-1|NA|NA|TRBJ2-7
CSVDAGGNFYEQYF
TGCAGCGTTGATGCCGGGGGCAACTTCTACGAGCAGTACTTC
>TRBV7-9|NA|NA|TRBJ2-7
CASSLLDNSYGQYF
TGTGCCAGCAGCTTGCTGGACAACTCCTACGGGCAGTACTTC
>TRBV15|NA|NA|TRBJ2-3
CATSRDRMSTDTQYF
TGTGCCACCAGCAGAGATCGCATGAGCACAGATACGCAGTATTTT
>TRBV2|many|TRBD1|TRBJ2-4
CATLRGDRGAKGNIQYF
TGTGCCACCCTGCGCGGGGACAGGGGCGCAAAAGGAAACATTCAGTACTTC
>TRBV13|NA|TRBD2|TRBJ2-3
CASSQTSGGATDTQYF
TGTGCCAGCAGCCAGACTAGCGGGGGGGCTACAGATACGCAGTATTTT
>TRBV3-1|many|TRBD2|TRBJ2-2
CASRTGTSGGANTGELFF
TGTGCCAGCAGAACCGGGACTAGCGGGGGCGCGAACACCGGGGAGCTGTTTTTT
>TRBV3-1|NA|NA|TRBJ1-4
CASSQIRGALNEKLFF
TGTGCCAGCAGCCAGATTCGGGGGGCTCTTAATGAAAAACTGTTTTTT
>TRBV30|many|NA|TRBJ1-2
CAWSVTVGLGYTF
TGTGCCTGGTCCGTAACAGTAGGGCTAGGCTACACCTTC